This record concerns one TCR beta chain sequence. Its specificity is unknown. This entry comes from a study of vaccination effects on CD4 cells after COVID-19. The overall study: All participants had two doses of either the BNT162b2 or mRNA-1273 vaccine. Study-wide points: Clones of infection and vaccine origin contracted markedly late after vaccination.

Sequencing was preceded by expansion of antigen-specific CD4+ T cells with viral peptide pools in the ViraFEST assay. It was after more than nine days of culture that CD4+ T cells were isolated. Vaccine recipients had no previous SARS-CoV-2 infection; their nucleocapsid antibodies were negative. The culture medium for some 2 million PBMC per well included 9.5 to 10 IU/ml IL-2 and roughly 10 ug/ml peptides. Cultures had half their medium replaced with IL-2 medium on days 3 and 7. The CDR3 is 14 amino acids. CDR1 is GTSNPN and CDR2 is SVGIG in the germline V gene (reference sequence). V gave up 0 bases and J gave up 3 bases; unmatched junction bases: 4. The protocol was immunoSEQ multiplex PCR, while the TCRdb copy is restricted to in-frame clones and leaves out a portion. Of 25,000 or so clones listed, about two thirds are singletons.

The V and J genes are TRBV30 and TRBJ2-5; 7 bases fit TRBD1. The receptor comes from a human donor who received a COVID-19 vaccine. Source: CD4+ T cells from PBMCs cultured with HCoV-OC43 spike peptides, taken before COVID-19 vaccination. Documented subset: HCoV-OC43 spike overlapping peptide pool stimulation. As DNA, the CDR3 is TGTGCCTGGAGTGTGACAGGGCGGGAAGAGACCCAGTACTTC. Its translation: CAWSVTGREETQYF.